These T cell receptor beta chains were read from a single sample in a study of cytomegalovirus exposure and HLA in healthy donors. Clones were read by immunoSEQ multiplex PCR, and TCRdb kept only the in-frame ones, dropping some. This repertoire shows roughly 180,000 clones, about 77% found once; its top ten account for 2.9%. The sequencing input was PBMCs. The receptors shown here come from a female donor in good health and CMV-seronegative. Each CDR3 is given with its conserved first and last residue. D genes are given only for firm matches. Clone size, where shown, is once, few, many, or a class for clones that have expanded.

d_gene	v_gene	abundance	j_gene	CDR3aa	CDR3nt
NA	TRBV16	few	TRBJ1-1	CASSHQQGIVEAFF	TGTGCCAGCAGCCACCAACAGGGTATAGTTGAAGCTTTCTTT
NA	TRBV7-9	once	TRBJ1-4	CASSLKEAQTTNEKLFF	TGTGCCAGCAGCTTAAAGGAGGCCCAGACAACTAATGAAAAACTGTTTTTT
NA	TRBV29-1	NA	TRBJ1-1	CSATWGGLDTEAFF	TGCAGCGCCACCTGGGGGGGGTTGGACACTGAAGCTTTCTTT
TRBD2	TRBV29-1	NA	TRBJ2-3	CSGFGTSGVLTQYF	TGCAGCGGATTCGGGACTAGCGGAGTACTTACGCAGTATTTT
NA	TRBV27	NA	TRBJ2-5	CASSSGQTQETQYF	TGTGCCAGCAGTTCTGGACAAACGCAAGAGACCCAGTACTTC
TRBD2	TRBV5-1	NA	TRBJ2-2	CASSLASGGHANTGELFF	TGCGCCAGCAGCTTGGCCTCGGGAGGACATGCGAACACCGGGGAGCTGTTTTTT
TRBD2	TRBV19	once	TRBJ2-2	CASSTLAGGSTGELFF	TGTGCCAGTAGTACCCTAGCGGGGGGATCCACCGGGGAGCTGTTTTTT
NA	TRBV19	once	TRBJ1-5	CASSIWGQPQHF	TGTGCCAGTAGTATATGGGGCCAGCCCCAGCATTTT
NA	TRBV20-1	NA	TRBJ2-7	CSARDIYEQYF	TGCAGTGCTAGAGATATCTACGAGCAGTACTTC
NA	TRBV13	few	TRBJ2-1	CASSLLTGRGHNEQFF	TGTGCCAGCAGCTTATTGACCGGAAGAGGGCACAATGAGCAGTTCTTC
NA	TRBV30	NA	TRBJ2-2	CAWRSGIFTGELFF	TGTGCCTGGAGATCAGGGATCTTCACCGGGGAGCTGTTTTTT
TRBD1	TRBV28	NA	TRBJ1-1	CASNLQGANTEAFF	TGTGCCAGCAATTTACAGGGGGCGAACACTGAAGCTTTCTTT
TRBD1	TRBV7-2	NA	TRBJ2-7	CASSLSTGDYEQYF	TGTGCCAGCAGCTTATCGACAGGGGACTACGAGCAGTACTTC
NA	TRBV2	NA	TRBJ2-5	CASSAGQETQYF	TGTGCCAGCAGTGCAGGGCAAGAGACCCAGTACTTC
TRBD2	TRBV5-6	NA	TRBJ2-7	CASSYVSSGRAYEQYF	TGTGCCAGCAGCTATGTGTCTAGCGGGAGGGCCTACGAGCAGTACTTC
TRBD1	TRBV7-9	NA	TRBJ2-5	CASSLAGGQGVTQYF	TGTGCCAGCAGCTTAGCAGGTGGACAGGGGGTGACCCAGTACTTC
TRBD1	TRBV18	NA	TRBJ2-7	CASSPRQGVTYEQYF	TGTGCCAGCTCACCTAGACAGGGGGTGACCTACGAGCAGTACTTC
TRBD2	TRBV13	NA	TRBJ2-1	CASSKGGAGEAYNEQFF	TGTGCCAGCAGCAAGGGAGGAGCGGGGGAAGCCTACAATGAGCAGTTCTTC
NA	TRBV28	NA	TRBJ1-1	CASRDATGLNTEAFF	TGTGCCAGCAGAGATGCGACAGGTTTGAACACTGAAGCTTTCTTT
TRBD2	TRBV30	NA	TRBJ2-2	CAWRTSGVGELFF	TGTGCCTGGAGGACTAGCGGGGTCGGGGAGCTGTTTTTT
NA	TRBV5-1	NA	TRBJ2-5	CASSLIPGEETQYF	TGCGCCAGCAGTCTTATCCCGGGGGAAGAGACCCAGTACTTC
TRBD1	TRBV7-9	NA	TRBJ1-2	CASSLEDRHSNYGYTF	TGTGCCAGCAGCTTAGAGGACAGGCATAGTAACTATGGCTACACCTTC
TRBD2	TRBV7-9	NA	TRBJ2-7	CASSSGLARYEQYF	TGTGCCAGCAGCTCCGGACTAGCGAGGTACGAGCAGTACTTC
TRBD2	TRBV4-3	NA	TRBJ2-3	CASSQDLAGGADTQYF	TGCGCCAGCAGCCAAGATTTAGCGGGAGGGGCAGATACGCAGTATTTT
NA	TRBV11-1	NA	TRBJ2-2	CASRRERADTGELFF	TGTGCCAGCAGGCGGGAACGGGCAGACACCGGGGAGCTGTTTTTT
NA	TRBV4-1	NA	TRBJ2-5	CASSPYCGAEREQYF	TGCGCCAGCAGCCCATACTGCGGGGCGGAGCGAGAGCAGTACTTC
NA	TRBV28	NA	TRBJ2-2	CASSRLITGELFF	TGTGCCAGCAGTCGACTGATCACCGGGGAGCTGTTTTTT
NA	TRBV10-3	NA	TRBJ2-7	CAITPRRDSYEQYF	TGTGCCATCACCCCTCGGCGGGACTCCTACGAGCAGTACTTC
NA	TRBV28	NA	TRBJ1-1	CASSGHFEAFF	TGTGCCAGCAGTGGACATTTTGAAGCTTTCTTT
NA	TRBV6-5	NA	TRBJ2-5	CASSQVQETQYF	TGTGCCAGCAGTCAGGTCCAAGAGACCCAGTACTTC
NA	TRBV23-1	NA	TRBJ1-1	CASSQSHEKMNTEAFF	TGCGCCAGCAGTCAATCGCACGAGAAAATGAACACTGAAGCTTTCTTT
TRBD1	TRBV7-6	NA	TRBJ2-1	CASSTGQGSYNEQFF	TGTGCCAGCAGCACGGGACAGGGATCCTACAATGAGCAGTTCTTC
TRBD2	TRBV7-8	NA	TRBJ2-1	CASSLVAGGSYNEQFF	TGTGCCAGCAGCTTAGTAGCGGGAGGTTCCTACAATGAGCAGTTCTTC
NA	TRBV6-1	NA	TRBJ2-1	CASSEEVVGVGYNEQFF	TGTGCCAGCAGTGAAGAAGTGGTAGGGGTCGGCTACAATGAGCAGTTCTTC
TRBD1	TRBV2	once	TRBJ2-7	CASSATGRPYEQYF	TGTGCCAGCAGTGCGACAGGGAGACCCTACGAGCAGTACTTC
NA	TRBV5-6	few	TRBJ1-1	CASSLNRDTEAFF	TGTGCCAGCAGCTTGAATCGGGACACTGAAGCTTTCTTT
NA	TRBV7-3	NA	TRBJ2-7	CASSSGLGQPQYF	TGTGCCAGCAGCTCTGGCTTGGGGCAACCGCAGTACTTC
NA	TRBV6-5	NA	TRBJ2-7	CASSYSPQRQTGQYF	TGTGCCAGCAGTTACTCGCCCCAGAGACAGACCGGGCAGTACTTC
TRBD1	TRBV6-5	NA	TRBJ1-4	CASSRDRADEKLFF	TGTGCCAGCAGCCGAGACAGGGCGGATGAAAAACTGTTTTTT
NA	TRBV27	NA	TRBJ2-7	CASSLSTSNEQYF	TGTGCCAGCAGTTTATCCACATCAAATGAGCAGTACTTC
TRBD2	TRBV4-1	NA	TRBJ2-3	CASSQKIPTSGRDTQYF	TGCGCCAGCAGCCAGAAGATCCCGACTAGCGGGAGAGATACGCAGTATTTT
TRBD2	TRBV6-1	NA	TRBJ2-1	CASSETGTSGGNEQFF	TGTGCCAGCAGTGAGACCGGGACTAGCGGGGGAAATGAGCAGTTCTTC
NA	TRBV4-1	NA	TRBJ2-7	CASSQDVGSSYEQYF	TGCGCCAGCAGCCAAGATGTGGGCAGCTCCTACGAGCAGTACTTC
TRBD1	TRBV5-1	NA	TRBJ2-7	CASRTGTGGDEQYF	TGCGCCAGCAGGACTGGGACAGGGGGCGACGAGCAGTACTTC
TRBD1	TRBV27	NA	TRBJ2-7	CASSKPGQGSYEQYF	TGTGCCAGCAGTAAACCGGGACAGGGCTCCTACGAGCAGTACTTC